The table lists the clone carrying this T cell receptor beta chain with a few counts. Its antigen is unknown. This specimen comes from a study of CD8 T cells in ankylosing spondylitis. The CDR3 runs to 15 residues. V lost 2 bases and J lost 4, with 12 bases in between. Germline CDR1 and CDR2: SGHTA and FQGTGA. Scientists made TCR beta libraries using quantitative 5'-RACE with molecular barcodes. TCRdb used MiXCR to reprocess the 5' RACE reads, holding one entry per CDR3 protein. The sample holds some 300,000 distinct CDR3 sequences; around 21% are singletons and the top ten take about 4%. Study-level points and caveats: Characteristic, it appeared, of ankylosing spondylitis blood was a TCR beta motif of several highly homologous variants. Earlier authors reported some of these motif variants in reactive arthritis synovial fluid and blood. The clones that were linked to disease were reported to be significantly enriched in matched synovial fluid samples from ankylosing spondylitis patients.

The genes are TRBV7-3 and TRBJ2-1; tentatively, D is TRBD2 (6 bases). The sequence was obtained from a female donor with ankylosing spondylitis or in good health (not recorded which). Sequencing was performed on blood, either unsorted or a sorted T cell fraction (not recorded which). CDR3 protein: CASSLLAGPYNEQFF. The CDR3 DNA reads as TGTGCCAGCAGCTTACTTGCGGGACCTTACAATGAGCAGTTCTTC. The complete variable domain, with remaining parts taken from reference TRBV7-3 and TRBJ2-1, reads GAGVSQTPSNKVTEKGKYVELRCDPISGHTALYWYRQSLGQGPEFLIYFQGTGAADDSGLPNDRFFAVRPEGSVSTLKIQRTERGDSAVYLCASSLLAGPYNEQFFGPGTRLTVL.